The clone carrying this TCR beta chain has a count of ten or more. This CDR3 has 14 amino acids. Germline V gene data show CDR1 as SGHRS and CDR2 as YFSETQ. The J segment lost 5 bases and the V segment lost 5 bases, leaving 10 bases of the junction unmatched. The entry originates in a study of blood T cell repertoires in COVID-19. Some clones are missing from TCRdb's copy, which holds only in-frame ones; the method was immunoSEQ multiplex PCR. The repertoire consists of roughly 190,000 clones, with around 79% occurring once and the leading ten covering around 12%. Sequenced input: peripheral blood. The source of this sequence is a woman in her forties or fifties with acute or convalescent COVID-19. The rearrangement links TRBV5-1 to TRBJ2-7; 7 nucleotides agree with TRBD1. The CDR3 sequence is CASRLQAGGHEQYF. CDR3 DNA: TGCGCCAGCAGACTGCAGGCAGGGGGACACGAGCAGTACTTC.